These 10 T cell receptor beta chains share one sample of origin, sequenced in a study of response to subunit inactivated influenza vaccine. MiXCR, run by TCRdb on the RT-PCR reads, gives a single entry per CDR3 protein. The data contain more than 450,000 distinct CDR3 sequences, 11% of them singletons. Another study also made use of these data, one on T cells expressing NK-cell markers. That source adds: Beta-chain TCR cDNA was generated via 5'RACE template switching with UMIs.

Sequenced material: PBMCs from blood, taken on the day of vaccination. All receptors derive from a man aged 50 or older who received an inactivated influenza vaccine.

V gene TRBV15 combines with J gene TRBJ2-5; D is ambiguous. Per germline, CDR1 LNHNV and CDR2 YYDKDF (reference sequence). CDR3 length: 14 residues. Trimming left V 0 bases short and J 5 bases short, with 10 bases between. The DNA of the CDR3 is TGTGCCACCAGCAGAGAACATTACGGGGAGACCCAGTACTTC. It specifies CATSREHYGETQYF.

The table lists this clonotype with a few counts. The chain recombines TRBV27 with TRBJ2-3; D gene uncertain. The CDR3 consists of 13 residues. Per the germline V gene, CDR1 is MNHEY and CDR2 is SMNVEV (reference sequence). V shed 7 bases and J shed 2 bases, with 10 bases lying between them. The CDR3 loop is CASNDWNTDTQYF. In nucleotides, the CDR3 is TGTGCCAGCAACGACTGGAACACAGATACGCAGTATTTT.

The chain recombines TRBV10-2 with TRBJ1-5; D is perhaps TRBD1 (5 bases). The CDR3 has 14 residues. The germline CDR1 and CDR2 sequences are WSHSY and SAAADI. Trimming pared 2 bases from V and 9 bases from J, leaving 14 bases between. CDR3 coding DNA: TGCGCCAGCAGTGAGCGGCGGGGCGGGTGGCCCCAGCATTTT. This codes for CASSERRGGWPQHF.

This clonotype occurred a few times. V usage is TRBV5-6 and J usage is TRBJ2-7; D is possibly TRBD1 (5 bases). Germline V gene data show CDR1 as SGHDT and CDR2 as YYEEEE. Trimming pared 0 bases from V and 5 bases from J, leaving 18 bases between. This CDR3 has 16 residues. The CDR3 reads CASSLANGSRVDEQYF. The CDR3 DNA reads TGTGCCAGCAGCTTGGCCAATGGGTCCAGGGTGGACGAGCAGTACTTC.

The rearrangement joins TRBV4-3 to TRBJ1-3; the D is unclear. Trimming pared 1 base from V and 0 bases from J, leaving 13 bases between. CDR1 LGHNA and CDR2 YSLEER come from the germline V gene. The CDR3 covers 17 residues. The CDR3 DNA sequence: TGCGCCAGCAGCCAAGGTTGGAAAGGGCACTCTGGAAACACCATATATTTT. Translation: CASSQGWKGHSGNTIYF.

The table lists this clonotype with a few counts. The CDR3 region is CSANDPGRNTGELFF. CDR3 sequence (DNA): TGCAGTGCTAACGACCCGGGACGTAACACCGGGGAGCTGTTTTTT. This chain connects TRBV20-1 to TRBJ2-2, with D perhaps assigned TRBD1 or TRBD2 (5 bases each). Germline CDR1 and CDR2: DFQATT and SNEGSKA (reference sequence). Trimming took 4 bases from V and 2 from J, leaving 14 bases between them. The CDR3 contains 15 residues.

This clonotype was seen ten or more times. The V and J genes are TRBV12-3 or TRBV12-4 and TRBJ2-3; no clear D. The CDR3 has 15 residues. Trimming took off 1 base at V and 4 bases at J, with 12 bases between the two ends. DNA of the CDR3: TGTGCCAGCAGTTTAGTCCGAGCTGGGGCAGATACGCAGTATTTT. Amino acid sequence: CASSLVRAGADTQYF.

This clonotype was found a few times. The rearrangement uses TRBV5-6 and TRBJ2-1, with TRBD1 as a possible D gene (5 bases). Per germline, CDR1 SGHDT and CDR2 YYEEEE. V was cut by 4 bases and J by 7 bases, with 15 bases left in between. This CDR3 contains 14 residues. The CDR3 region is CASSRRVVGNEQFF. The CDR3 DNA is TGTGCCAGCAGCCGCAGGGTTGTCGGGAATGAGCAGTTCTTC.

This chain connects TRBV20-1 to TRBJ2-1; 8 positions match TRBD2. V shed 3 bases, J shed 4 bases, and the junction held 11 bases outside the gene matches. CDR1 DFQATT and CDR2 SNEGSKA come from the germline V gene (reference sequence). The CDR3 consists of 16 residues. CDR3 amino acids: CSARVGRGVPYNEQFF. CDR3 nucleotides: TGCAGTGCTAGGGTAGGGCGGGGGGTCCCTTACAATGAGCAGTTCTTC.

This clonotype showed up just a few times. The chain combines TRBV20-1 with TRBJ2-5, with TRBD1 matching over 7 bases. This CDR3 comprises 15 residues. CDR1 and CDR2 (germline): DFQATT, SNEGSKA (reference sequence). V gave up 6 bases and J gave up 0 bases; unmatched junction bases: 10. CDR3 coding DNA: TGCAGTGCCCGACACCCGGACAGGTACCAAGAGACCCAGTACTTC. Protein: CSARHPDRYQETQYF.